This T cell receptor beta chain was captured in a study of Graves' ophthalmopathy and Graves' hyperthyroidism. General study results and limits: Blood also contained most of the expanded thyroid clonotypes above 0.001 frequency.

Germline loops: CDR1 SQVTM, CDR2 ANQGSEA. The CDR3 loop spans 14 amino acids. Trimming removed 3 bases at V and 5 bases at J, with 16 bases between. In its sample, this clonotype was seen a few times. What it binds is not known. RNA transcripts yielded amplified TCR beta CDR3 regions. The workflow started with a first-round RT-PCR run with HTBI primers and then moved on to a second-round multiplex PCR. In TCRdb, the multiplex PCR reads were re-called with MiXCR into one record per CDR3 protein. The sample yields around 1,200,000 distinct CDR3 sequences, less than 45% seen once. Each hyperthyroidism patient was newly diagnosed, with under 2 months' duration, and aged 18 to 65. Enrollment excluded any patients with other autoimmune diseases, uncontrolled infections, pregnancy or lactation.

The origin of this receptor is an adult man with Graves' hyperthyroidism. Sequencing was done on a sample of peripheral blood or thyroid tissue (not recorded which). The chain has TRBV29-1 and TRBJ2-5; TRBD2 is a possible D gene (5 bases). The CDR3 region has the DNA TGCAGCGTTGAGCAATCTGGGGAGTCGGAGACCCAGTACTTC. This translates into CSVEQSGESETQYF.